The following is a T cell receptor (beta chain) sequence with its context. The sample originates from a study of blood T cell repertoires in COVID-19. Whole-study context: Acute and convalescent COVID-19 specimens originated in the United States, Italy and Spain. T cells, B-cell-depleted T cells, or PBMCs provided the cDNA or gDNA that served as material.

The CDR3 is made up of 15 amino acids. V gave up 2 bases and J gave up 10 bases; unmatched junction bases: 7. Germline lookup yields CDR1 GTSNPN and CDR2 SVGIG (reference sequence). As processed by the authors: Estimated nucleated cell counts came from reference gene primer amplification. Sequencing was performed with immunoSEQ multiplex PCR; in TCRdb, only in-frame clones are kept and a portion is missing. The DNA was the basis for D and trimming; V, J and clone size are from that table. The sample lists tens of thousands of clones, 82% seen once, with more than 4% in the top ten. The clonotype was recovered from an older woman with acute or convalescent COVID-19. The sample was peripheral blood. The chain couples TRBV30 to TRBJ1-6; 11 positions agree with TRBD1. The CDR3 protein is CAWSTRTGGASPLHF. The CDR3 nucleotides are TGTGCCTGGAGTACCAGGACAGGGGGCGCGTCACCCCTCCACTTT.